The present TCR beta chain was sequenced within a study of CD4+ T cells in melanoma. Data came from immunoSEQ multiplex PCR; TCRdb stores just in-frame clones and leaves some out. The table includes 5,300 or so clones, about 64% detected once. With V trimmed by 6 bases and J by 4 bases, 8 bases remained unmatched. The CDR3 consists of 14 residues. Germline lookup yields CDR1 SGHAT and CDR2 FQDESV (reference sequence). V gene TRBV11-1 combines with J gene TRBJ1-2; TRBD1 matches 7 bases. The clonotype was recovered from a human donor with melanoma. Sequencing was carried out using cells from a culture (not recorded whether cultured in vitro). CDR3 sequence (DNA): TGTGCCAGCAGTCCTGACAGGGATGCCTATGGCTACACCTTC. Residues: CASSPDRDAYGYTF.